This T cell receptor (beta chain) was captured by sequencing in a study of identical twins. Germline CDR1 and CDR2: SGHNT and YYREEE (reference sequence). The length of the CDR3 is 16 residues. Trimming left V 0 bases short and J 2 bases short, with 11 bases between. One entry per CDR3 protein results from TCRdb running MiXCR on the 5' RACE reads. In the table there are about 890,000 distinct CDR3 sequences, approximately 13% of which are singletons. This clonotype was recorded a few times. These same data were also listed under a study on yellow fever vaccine responses in identical twins.

The clonotype was recovered from a woman aged 18-35 years in good health. This chain uses TRBV5-4 with TRBJ2-2; weak D call: TRBD2 (5 bases). The sample taken for sequencing was PBMCs. CDR3 DNA sequence: TGTGCCAGCAGCTTGGAGGTGGGAGCCAACACCGGGGAGCTGTTTTTT. This codes for CASSLEVGANTGELFF. The variable domain in full, completed from reference TRBV5-4 and TRBJ2-2, reads ETGVTQSPTHLIKTRGQQVTLRCSSQSGHNTVSWYQQALGQGPQFIFQYYREEENGRGNFPPRFSGLQFPNYSSELNVNALELDDSALYLCASSLEVGANTGELFFGEGSRLTVL.